Presented here are 8 T cell receptor beta chains from one specimen sequenced in a study of human T cells and chemical hapten exposure. Noted time point: patch test 1, 2 weeks after DPC sensitization. Treatment meaning: therapeutic diphenylcyclopropenone sensitization with weekly scalp DPC. MiXCR, run by TCRdb on the RACE reads, gives a single entry per CDR3 protein. The sample includes roughly 180,000 distinct CDR3 sequences, roughly 15% of them seen just once. The source was whole blood, collected in connection with sensitization to the hapten diphenylcyclopropenone (DPC). These receptors originate from a woman in her twenties or thirties with alopecia areata. Some clones in this sample may be carry-over from other donors' samples.

The chain employs TRBV29-1 and TRBJ1-1; D uncertain. Germline V gene lookup returns CDR1 SQVTM and CDR2 ANQGSEA. Trimming took 8 bases from V and 1 from J, leaving 11 bases between them. The CDR3 spans 12 residues. The CDR3 DNA reads TGCAGCTCCAGAGAAGGGAACACTGAAGCTTTCTTT. This gives the protein CSSREGNTEAFF.

The table lists this clonotype with a few counts. The chain's CDR3 is CATTGQGANLAKNIQYF. CDR3 sequence (DNA): TGTGCCACGACTGGACAGGGGGCAAACCTAGCCAAAAACATTCAGTACTTC. V and J are TRBV6-2 or TRBV6-3 and TRBJ2-4; the match to TRBD1 covers 11 bases. Trimming took 10 bases from V and 0 from J; bases not matched to a gene: 11. This CDR3 has 17 residues. The germline V gene has CDR1 MNHEY and CDR2 SVGEGT.

This chain joins TRBV28 and TRBJ2-1; D might be TRBD2 (5 bases). Germline lookup yields CDR1 MDHEN and CDR2 SYDVKM. The CDR3 runs 14 residues. Trimming removed 1 base at V and 5 bases at J, with 9 bases between. This CDR3 is CASSLSLADNEQFF. The CDR3 DNA follows: TGTGCCAGCAGTTTATCCCTAGCCGACAATGAGCAGTTCTTC.

Ten or more counts support this clonotype. This chain uses TRBV3-1 with TRBJ1-2, with D perhaps TRBD1 (6 bases). This CDR3 spans 13 amino acids. Trimming removed 8 bases from V and 4 bases from J, with 14 bases in between. Germline lookup yields CDR1 LGHDT and CDR2 YNNKEL (reference sequence). CDR3 region: CASAVTGSYGYTF. CDR3 nucleotide sequence: TGTGCCAGCGCCGTGACAGGAAGCTATGGCTACACCTTC.

This clonotype has more than one count but fewer than ten. The chain is built from TRBV28 and TRBJ1-2, with D possibly matching TRBD1 (6 bases). CDR1 is MDHEN, CDR2 SYDVKM, per germline. The V gene lost 5 bases and the J gene lost 0 bases, with 13 bases spanning the gap. The CDR3 covers 15 residues. The CDR3: CASSQTGPSNYGYTF. CDR3 nucleotides: TGTGCCAGCAGTCAAACAGGGCCCTCTAACTATGGCTACACCTTC.

This clonotype was picked up a small number of times. The chain is built from TRBV6-2 or TRBV6-3 and TRBJ1-2; D unclear. The CDR3 has 16 amino acids. V was clipped by 7 bases and J by 0 bases, with 18 bases between them. Germline V gene lookup returns CDR1 MNHEY and CDR2 SVGEGT. The chain's CDR3 is CASTLPLGRANYGYTF. The CDR3 DNA sequence: TGTGCCAGCACCCTCCCTTTGGGCCGAGCTAACTATGGCTACACCTTC.

This clonotype was observed once. One junction end does not reproduce the germline sequence, and a read error may be involved. Here the CDR3 DNA reads TGTGTCAGTAGCGGGACGATCAATCAGCCCCAGCATTTT. The encoded protein is CVSSGTINQPQHF. V usage is TRBV19 and J usage is TRBJ1-5; perhaps TRBD1 as D (5 bases). Germline V gives CDR1 LNHDA, CDR2 SQIVND (reference sequence). The CDR3 consists of 13 residues.

The J gene is TRBJ1-5, the V gene TRBV28; D unclear. CDR3 length equals 11 residues. Germline V gene sequence: CDR1 MDHEN, CDR2 SYDVKM. V gave up 5 bases and J gave up 5 bases, with 4 bases separating them. DNA for the CDR3: TGTGCCAGCAGTAGTTATCAGCCCCAGCATTTT. Protein sequence: CASSSYQPQHF.